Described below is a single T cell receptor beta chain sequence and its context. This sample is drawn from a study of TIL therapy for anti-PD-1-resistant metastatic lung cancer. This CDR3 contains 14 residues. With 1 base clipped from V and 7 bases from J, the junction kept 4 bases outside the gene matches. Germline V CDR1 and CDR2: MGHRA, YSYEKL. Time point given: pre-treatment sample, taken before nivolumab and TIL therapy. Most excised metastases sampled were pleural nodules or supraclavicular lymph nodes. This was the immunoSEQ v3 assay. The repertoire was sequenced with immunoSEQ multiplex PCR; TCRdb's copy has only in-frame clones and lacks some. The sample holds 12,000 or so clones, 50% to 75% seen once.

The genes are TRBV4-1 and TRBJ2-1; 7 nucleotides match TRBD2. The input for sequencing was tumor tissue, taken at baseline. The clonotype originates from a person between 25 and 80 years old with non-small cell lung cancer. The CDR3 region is CASSQGGGQNEQFF. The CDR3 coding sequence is TGCGCCAGCAGCCAAGGGGGGGGTCAGAATGAGCAGTTCTTC.